Described below is a single T cell receptor beta chain sequence and its context. Germline loops: CDR1 MNHNY, CDR2 SVGAGI (reference sequence). The CDR3 has 15 amino acids. V dropped 0 bases and J dropped 1 base, with 7 bases sitting between them. This entry comes from a study of OX40 agonist ivuxolimab in advanced cancers. About the study: While on treatment, patients had intravenous ivuxolimab at 0.01 to 10 mg/kg every 2 weeks.

The method was immunoSEQ multiplex PCR; TCRdb's version includes in-frame clones alone and lacks a portion of them. The sample gives about 70,000 clones, more than 65% of which show up once; 4.5% to 6% is in the top ten. The chain combines TRBV6-6 with TRBJ1-5; D ambiguous. This TCR was recovered from an adult with an advanced solid tumor such as melanoma, head and neck, liver or kidney cancer. Sequences were derived from CD4+ or CD8+ T cells sorted from blood, sampled in a trial of the OX40 agonist ivuxolimab. The CDR3 loop reads CASSYSRPSNQPQHF. CDR3 in DNA: TGTGCCAGCAGTTACTCCCGACCGAGCAATCAGCCCCAGCATTTT.